A selection of T cell receptor beta chains follows, all from one sample in a study of T cell repertoires in cytomegalovirus infection. Each CDR3 protein is one row after TCRdb ran MiXCR on the reads. The sample lists approximately 500,000 distinct CDR3 sequences; about 15% were seen once. The material sequenced was CD8+ T cells from PBMCs. The receptor set was obtained from a human donor in good health (CMV status not recorded). Some clones in this sample may be carry-over from other donors' samples. The CDR3 runs from the conserved cysteine through the conserved F or W. The order of the fields is D gene, V gene, clone size, J gene, CDR3 DNA, CDR3 protein. A D gene is named only where the DNA matches it firmly. For some rows the clone size is stated as once, few or many, or as a class when expanded; others skip it.

>TRBD1|TRBV10-2|.|TRBJ2-1
TGCGCCAGCACTCGGACAGGGAACTCCTACAATGAGCAGTTCTTC
CASTRTGNSYNEQFF
>TRBD1|TRBV6-5|many|TRBJ2-3
TGTGCCAGCAGAGGGACAGGGACCACAGATACGCAGTATTTT
CASRGTGTTDTQYF
>TRBD1|TRBV5-1|many|TRBJ2-7
TGCGCCAGCAGGTTAACAGGGGGAGCTTACTACGAGCAGTACTTC
CASRLTGGAYYEQYF
>TRBD1|TRBV13|many|TRBJ1-1
TGTGCCAGCAGCTTAGGGACAGGGTCCGAAGCTTTCTTT
CASSLGTGSEAFF
>.|TRBV5-4|many|TRBJ1-1
TGTGCCAGCAGCATGGACCTTGATGAAGCTTTCTTT
CASSMDLDEAFF
>.|TRBV27|few|TRBJ2-7
TGTGCCAGCAGTTTATCTGGTATTTTCTACGAGCAGTACTTC
CASSLSGIFYEQYF
>TRBD1|TRBV27|few|TRBJ1-6
TGTGCCAGCAGTTTATCCCCGGGACAGGGGGCCGGTATTATGGCCCTCCACTTT
CASSLSPGQGAGIMALHF
>TRBD2|TRBV6-1|many|TRBJ2-7
TGTGCCAGCAGTGACCCGGGGACTAGCGGGAGCCCGCACTCCTACGAGCAGTACTTC
CASSDPGTSGSPHSYEQYF
>.|TRBV6-2/TRBV6-3|many|TRBJ1-1
TGTGCCAGCTCTATGGGAGGGGGCACTGAAGCTTTCTTT
CASSMGGGTEAFF
>TRBD1|TRBV5-1|few|TRBJ2-4
TGCGCCAGCAGCTACAATCCGGACAGGGAAGCCTTCGAAGCCAAAAACATTCAGTACTTC
CASSYNPDREAFEAKNIQYF
>.|TRBV5-1|few|TRBJ2-2
TGCGCCAGCGCATACACCGGGGAGCTGTTTTTT
CASAYTGELFF
>.|TRBV7-9|few|TRBJ1-2
TGTGCCAGCAGCTTAGAGTCGGGGGGCCAGTTCTATGGCTACACCTTC
CASSLESGGQFYGYTF
>.|TRBV6-8|.|TRBJ1-1
TGTGCCAGCAGTTACAGGGGCATGACCACTGAAGCTTTCTTT
CASSYRGMTTEAFF
>.|TRBV5-4|.|TRBJ1-1
TGTGCCAGCAGCAGGACCCCGGACACTGAAGCTTTCTTT
CASSRTPDTEAFF
>.|TRBV12-3/TRBV12-4|many|TRBJ1-2
TGTGCCAGCAGTTTGACCAACTATGGCTACACCTTC
CASSLTNYGYTF